This T cell receptor (beta chain) was sequenced for a study of response to subunit inactivated influenza vaccine. The study's findings and limits: Researchers suggested that each seasonal influenza vaccination recruits few new T cells.

Germline V gene data show CDR1 as SEHNR and CDR2 as FQNEAQ (reference sequence). V lost 7 bases to trimming and J lost 3 bases, with 9 bases between them. This CDR3 is 12 amino acids long. Turning to this clonotype: Its cognate antigen is unknown.

TCRdb recomputed calls from the RT-PCR reads with MiXCR, one row per CDR3 protein. The sample holds hundreds of thousands of distinct CDR3 sequences; approximately 17% are singletons and the top ten take approximately 11%. This TCR was sampled from a man aged 50-60 years who received an inactivated influenza vaccine. The starting material was PBMCs from blood, obtained 5 days after vaccination. This chain links TRBV7-9 with TRBJ1-1; no definite D call. This CDR3 is CASTSGDTEAFF. The CDR3 nucleotides are TGTGCCAGCACATCCGGGGACACTGAAGCTTTCTTT.